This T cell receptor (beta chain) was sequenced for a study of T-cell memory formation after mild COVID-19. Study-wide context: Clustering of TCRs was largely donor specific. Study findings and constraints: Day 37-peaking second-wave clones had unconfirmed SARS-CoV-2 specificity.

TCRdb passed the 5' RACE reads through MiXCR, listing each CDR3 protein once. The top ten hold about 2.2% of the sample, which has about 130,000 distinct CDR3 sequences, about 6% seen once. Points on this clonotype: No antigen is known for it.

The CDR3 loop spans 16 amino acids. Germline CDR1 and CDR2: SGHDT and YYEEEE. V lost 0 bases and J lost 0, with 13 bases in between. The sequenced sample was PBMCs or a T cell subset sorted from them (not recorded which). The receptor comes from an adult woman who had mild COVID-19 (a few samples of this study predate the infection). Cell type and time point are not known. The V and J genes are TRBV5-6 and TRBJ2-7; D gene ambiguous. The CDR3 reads CASSLDSSFRSYEQYF. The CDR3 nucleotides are TGTGCCAGCAGCTTGGATTCGTCCTTCCGCTCCTACGAGCAGTACTTC. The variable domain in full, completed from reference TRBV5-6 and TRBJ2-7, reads DAGVTQSPTHLIKTRGQQVTLRCSPKSGHDTVSWYQQALGQGPQFIFQYYEEEERQRGNFPDRFSGHQFPNYSSELNVNALLLGDSALYLCASSLDSSFRSYEQYFGPGTRLTVT.